These T cell receptor beta chains were read from a single sample in a study of blood T cell repertoires in COVID-19. This table comes from immunoSEQ multiplex PCR, and its TCRdb copy is limited to in-frame clones, with some not included. The table has approximately 160,000 clones, 75% to 85% seen once. Sequenced input: PBMCs or T cells enriched from blood (not recorded which). The receptors were sampled from a man aged 35 to 55 who had recovered from COVID-19. CDR3s include the opening cysteine and the closing phenylalanine or tryptophan. The order of the fields is clone size, V gene, D gene, J gene, CDR3 DNA, CDR3 protein. A D gene is named only where the DNA matches it firmly. The size field is filled for only some rows; it gives once, few, many or a size class.

.,TRBV20-1,TRBD1,TRBJ2-3,TGCAGTGCTAGTGTCCCGGGACAGGGGACCCACACAGATACGCAGTATTTT,CSASVPGQGTHTDTQYF
.,TRBV18,TRBD2,TRBJ2-3,TGTGCCAGCTCCTTTTGGACTAGCGGGGAGCTCGATACGCAGTATTTT,CASSFWTSGELDTQYF
once,TRBV29-1,.,TRBJ2-2,TGCAGCGTTCCCGGGGAGGGGGGGCACACCGGGGAGCTGTTTTTT,CSVPGEGGHTGELFF
.,TRBV2,.,TRBJ1-5,TGTGCCAGCAGTGTGCAGGGTTCGGCGGTCGGTAATCAGCCCCAGCATTTT,CASSVQGSAVGNQPQHF
.,TRBV6-5,TRBD1,TRBJ1-6,TGTGCCAGCAGGGGGACAGGGAATAATTCACCCCTCCACTTT,CASRGTGNNSPLHF
.,TRBV5-8,.,TRBJ1-5,TGTGCCAGCAGCCCCTACCGACGGCCGGACACCTACTTTTACAATCAGCCCCAGCATTTT,CASSPYRRPDTYFYNQPQHF
once,TRBV7-9,.,TRBJ1-4,TGTGCCAGCAGCCGGGGGGATCATGAAAAACTGTTTTTT,CASSRGDHEKLFF
.,TRBV30,TRBD2,TRBJ2-5,TGTGCCTGGAGCGCGAGACTAGCGGGGGGCCCCGGGAAGACCCAGTACTTC,CAWSARLAGGPGKTQYF
.,TRBV7-2,.,TRBJ2-3,TGTGCCAGCAGCCACGGACTAATCTCAGATACGCAGTATTTT,CASSHGLISDTQYF
once,TRBV6-1,TRBD1,TRBJ2-7,TGTGCCAGCAGTGAAATGGGGGACAGACACGAGCAGTACTTC,CASSEMGDRHEQYF
.,TRBV29-1,TRBD2,TRBJ2-3,TGCAGCGGGAAGCGGGGGAGCACAGATACGCAGTATTTT,CSGKRGSTDTQYF
.,TRBV5-5,.,TRBJ2-5,TGTGCCAGCAGCTGGAGTTGGGGGGTTGGAGCGAGCCAAGAGACCCAGTACTTC,CASSWSWGVGASQETQYF
.,TRBV19,TRBD1,TRBJ1-5,TGTGCCAGCTCTAGTGGGGACAGAATAAATCAGCCCCAGCATTTT,CASSSGDRINQPQHF
.,TRBV7-9,TRBD1,TRBJ1-2,TGTGCCAGCAGCTCGCAGGGGGACTATGGCTACACCTTC,CASSSQGDYGYTF
.,TRBV30,.,TRBJ2-7,TGTGCCTGGAGTGACAACGAGCAGTACTTC,CAWSDNEQYF
few,TRBV15,.,TRBJ1-5,TGTGCCACCAGCAGAGATGGACGGGATAGCAATCAGCCCCAGCATTTT,CATSRDGRDSNQPQHF
.,TRBV27,TRBD2,TRBJ2-1,TGTGCCAGCAGTCCGTTCGGCGGGGGGGCGTTTGAAGAGCAGTTCTTC,CASSPFGGGAFEEQFF
.,TRBV19,TRBD2,TRBJ2-4,TGTGCCAGTAGTATACTAGCGGGGGTAAACATTCAGTACTTC,CASSILAGVNIQYF
.,TRBV11-2,TRBD1,TRBJ1-2,TGTGCCAGCGAGTCCGGGACAGGGGGCCTTGGCTACACCTTC,CASESGTGGLGYTF
.,TRBV7-9,TRBD2,TRBJ2-5,TGTGCCAGCAGCTTAGGTGGGACTAGCGGGGGAGTCGAGACCCAGTACTTC,CASSLGGTSGGVETQYF
.,TRBV9,.,TRBJ1-3,TGTGCCAGCAGCGTAGCGGACAGCAGACGCGGTGGGACCATATATTTT,CASSVADSRRGGTIYF